This T cell receptor (beta chain) was observed in a study of cytomegalovirus exposure and HLA in healthy donors. At the level of the study: An early data release held some 85 million unique TCRs from HLA-typed donors. Findings and limits, study-wide: The study reported that TCR beta sequences accurately predicted HLA-A and HLA-B alleles in most subjects.

Per the germline V gene, CDR1 is SGDLS and CDR2 is YYNGEE. Trimming cost V 0 bases and J 6 bases, with 6 bases left between them. CDR3 size: 12 residues. This clone has a handful of counts. Its specificity is unknown. With 60 Vbeta and 13 Jbeta primers, the PCR was carried out. TCRdb's table, derived via immunoSEQ multiplex PCR, lists solely in-frame clones and lacks some. In the table there are about 67,000 clones, approximately 75% of which are singletons. This clonotype originated in a man in his 60s in good health and CMV-seropositive. Sequencing was carried out using PBMCs. The V call is TRBV9, the J call TRBJ1-2, with D maybe TRBD1 (6 bases). The CDR3 DNA follows: TGTGCCAGCAGCGTAGAGGGGGATGGCTACACCTTC. Its translation is CASSVEGDGYTF.